This TCR beta chain was profiled in a study of read filtering for tumor transcriptome and immune sequencing. Study summary: Whole-transcriptome libraries were prepared after DNase treatment. Per sample, TCR-region reads ranged about 4 to 11 million by IR-seq, roughly 80 to 1,300 by RNA-seq.

This library used roughly 430 ng RNA and molecular barcoded adaptors spanning alpha/delta and beta/gamma chains. One entry per CDR3 protein, called by TCRdb with MiXCR from the reads. The sample consists of 35,000 to 40,000 distinct CDR3 sequences, approximately 14% of them appearing once. This clonotype was counted ten times or more. The CDR3 covers 14 residues. Trimming cost V 3 bases and J 10 bases; bases outside gene matches: 8. In germline, CDR1 is SEHNR, CDR2 FQNEAQ (reference sequence). Sequencing input: a population of CD138-negative cells sorted from bone marrow. The receptor was isolated from a donor aged 40 or over with multiple myeloma. This chain links TRBV7-9 with TRBJ2-1, with TRBD2 identical over 8 bases. DNA for the CDR3: TGTGCCAGCAGCTTGATGGCGGGAGGAGAAGAGCAGTTCTTC. It specifies CASSLMAGGEEQFF.